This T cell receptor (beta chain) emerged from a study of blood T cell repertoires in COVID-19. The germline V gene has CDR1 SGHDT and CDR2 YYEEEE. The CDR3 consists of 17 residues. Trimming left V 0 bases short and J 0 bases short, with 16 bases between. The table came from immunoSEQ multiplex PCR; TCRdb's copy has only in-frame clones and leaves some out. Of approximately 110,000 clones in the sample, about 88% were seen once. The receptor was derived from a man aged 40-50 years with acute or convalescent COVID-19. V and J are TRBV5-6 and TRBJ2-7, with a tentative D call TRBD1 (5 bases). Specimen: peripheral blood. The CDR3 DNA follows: TGTGCCAGCAGCTTGGGTGGTATTCAGGGTCACTCCTACGAGCAGTACTTC. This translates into CASSLGGIQGHSYEQYF.